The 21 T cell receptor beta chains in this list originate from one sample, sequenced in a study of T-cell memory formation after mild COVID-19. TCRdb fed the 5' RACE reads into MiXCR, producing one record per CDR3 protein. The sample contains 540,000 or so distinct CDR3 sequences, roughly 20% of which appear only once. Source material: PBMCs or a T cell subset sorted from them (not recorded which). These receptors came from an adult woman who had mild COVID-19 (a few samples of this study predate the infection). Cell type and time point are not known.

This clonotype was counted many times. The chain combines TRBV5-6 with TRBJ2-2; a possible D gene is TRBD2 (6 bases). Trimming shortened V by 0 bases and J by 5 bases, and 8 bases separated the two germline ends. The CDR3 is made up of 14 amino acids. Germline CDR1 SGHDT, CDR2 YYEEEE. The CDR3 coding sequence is TGTGCCAGCAGCTTGGCGCTAGCGACCGGGGAGCTGTTTTTT. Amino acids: CASSLALATGELFF.

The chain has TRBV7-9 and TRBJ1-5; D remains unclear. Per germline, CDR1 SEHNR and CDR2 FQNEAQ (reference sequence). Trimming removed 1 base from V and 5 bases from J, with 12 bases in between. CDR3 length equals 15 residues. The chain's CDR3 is CASSLGGRIDQPQHF. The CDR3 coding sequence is TGTGCCAGCAGCTTAGGAGGCCGGATTGATCAGCCCCAGCATTTT.

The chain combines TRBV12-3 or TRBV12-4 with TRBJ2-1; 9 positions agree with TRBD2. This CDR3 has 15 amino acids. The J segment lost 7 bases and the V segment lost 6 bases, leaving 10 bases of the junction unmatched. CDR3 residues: CASRMGAGGPNEQFF. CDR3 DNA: TGTGCCAGCAGAATGGGTGCGGGAGGGCCGAATGAGCAGTTCTTC.

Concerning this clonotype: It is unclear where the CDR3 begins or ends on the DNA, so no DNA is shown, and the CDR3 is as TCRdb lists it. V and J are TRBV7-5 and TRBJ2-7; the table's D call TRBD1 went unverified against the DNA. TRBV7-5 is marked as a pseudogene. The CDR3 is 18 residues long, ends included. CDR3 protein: CISVSEALDRRNSYEQYF.

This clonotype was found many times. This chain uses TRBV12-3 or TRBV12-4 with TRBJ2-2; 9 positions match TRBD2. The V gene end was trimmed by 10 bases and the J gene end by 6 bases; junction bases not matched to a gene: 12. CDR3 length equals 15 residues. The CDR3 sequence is CAITLGGLASGELFF. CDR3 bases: TGTGCCATCACCCTCGGGGGACTAGCATCCGGGGAGCTGTTTTTT.

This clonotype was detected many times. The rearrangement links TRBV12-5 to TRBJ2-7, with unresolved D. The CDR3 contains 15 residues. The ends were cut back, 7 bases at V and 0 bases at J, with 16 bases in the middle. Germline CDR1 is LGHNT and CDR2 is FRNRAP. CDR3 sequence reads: CASAFDGASSYEQYF. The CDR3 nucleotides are TGTGCTAGTGCCTTCGACGGAGCATCCTCCTACGAGCAGTACTTC.

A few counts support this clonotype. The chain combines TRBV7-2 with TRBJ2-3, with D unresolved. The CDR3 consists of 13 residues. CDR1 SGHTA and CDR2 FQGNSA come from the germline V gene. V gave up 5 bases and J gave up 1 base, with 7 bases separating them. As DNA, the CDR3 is TGTGCCAGCAGCCGGGCCCGCACAGATACGCAGTATTTT. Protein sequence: CASSRARTDTQYF.

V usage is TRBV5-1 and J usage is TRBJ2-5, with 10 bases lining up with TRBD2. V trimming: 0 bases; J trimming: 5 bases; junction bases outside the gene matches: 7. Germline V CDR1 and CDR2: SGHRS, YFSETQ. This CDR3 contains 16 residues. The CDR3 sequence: CASSLVASGSGETQYF. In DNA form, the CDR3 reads TGCGCCAGCAGCTTGGTAGCTAGCGGGAGCGGGGAGACCCAGTACTTC.

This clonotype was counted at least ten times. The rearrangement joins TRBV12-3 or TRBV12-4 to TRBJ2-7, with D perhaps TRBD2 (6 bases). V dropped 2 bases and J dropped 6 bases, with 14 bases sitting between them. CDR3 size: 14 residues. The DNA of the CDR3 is TGTGCCAGCAGTTTAAGTTTCGGAGGGCTCGAGCAGTACTTC. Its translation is CASSLSFGGLEQYF.

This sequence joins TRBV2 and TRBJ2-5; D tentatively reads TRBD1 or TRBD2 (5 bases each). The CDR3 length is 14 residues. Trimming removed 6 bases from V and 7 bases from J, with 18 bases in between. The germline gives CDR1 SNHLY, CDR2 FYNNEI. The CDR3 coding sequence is TGTGCCAGCAGCCTCCTGGCGGGTAGGGGGACCCAGTACTTC. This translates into CASSLLAGRGTQYF.

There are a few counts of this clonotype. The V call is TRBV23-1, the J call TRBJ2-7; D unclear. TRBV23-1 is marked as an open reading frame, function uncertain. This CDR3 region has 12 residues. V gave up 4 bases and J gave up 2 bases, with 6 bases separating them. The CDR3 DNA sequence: TGCGCCAGCAGTCGGGCTGCCTACGAGCAGTACTTC. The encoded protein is CASSRAAYEQYF.

CDR3: CASSAAGGNTIYF. In DNA form, the CDR3 reads TGTGCCAGCAGCGCCGCTGGCGGAAACACCATATATTTT. This sequence joins TRBV6-1 and TRBJ1-3; D is ambiguous. Between the trimmed V and J ends, which lost 6 bases and 4 bases, there was a span of 10 bases. CDR3 size: 13 residues. From germline, CDR1 is MNHNS and CDR2 SASEGT.

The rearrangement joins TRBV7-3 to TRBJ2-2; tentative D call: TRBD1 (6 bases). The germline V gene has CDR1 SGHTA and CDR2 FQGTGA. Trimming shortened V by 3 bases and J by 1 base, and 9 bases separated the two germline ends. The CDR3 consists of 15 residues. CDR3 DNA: TGTGCCAGCAGCTTTTCAGGGGAGAACACCGGGGAGCTGTTTTTT. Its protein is CASSFSGENTGELFF.

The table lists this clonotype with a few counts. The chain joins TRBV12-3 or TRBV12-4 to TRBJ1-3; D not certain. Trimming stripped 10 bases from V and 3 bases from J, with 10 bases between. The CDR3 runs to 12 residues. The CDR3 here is CATGVFGNTIYF. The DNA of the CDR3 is TGTGCCACCGGAGTTTTTGGAAACACCATATATTTT.

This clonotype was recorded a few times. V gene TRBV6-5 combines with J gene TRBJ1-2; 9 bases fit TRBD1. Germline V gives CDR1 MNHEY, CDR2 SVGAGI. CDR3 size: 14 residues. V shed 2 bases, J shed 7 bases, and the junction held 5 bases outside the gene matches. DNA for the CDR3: TGTGCCAGCAGTTACCTACAGGGGGCGGGTGGCTACACCTTC. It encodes CASSYLQGAGGYTF.

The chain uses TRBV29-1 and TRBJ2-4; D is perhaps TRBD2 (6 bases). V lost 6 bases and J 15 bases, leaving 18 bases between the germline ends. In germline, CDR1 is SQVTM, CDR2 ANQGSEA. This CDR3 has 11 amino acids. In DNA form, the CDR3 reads TGCAGCGTGAGGGTGGGCGGGGCCTTGTACTTC. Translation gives CSVRVGGALYF. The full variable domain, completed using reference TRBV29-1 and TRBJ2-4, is SAVISQKPSRDICQRGTSLTIQCQVDSQVTMMFWYRQQPGQSLTLIATANQGSEATYESGFVIDKFPISRPNLTFSTLTVSNMSPEDSSIYLCSVRVGGALYFGAGTRLSVL.

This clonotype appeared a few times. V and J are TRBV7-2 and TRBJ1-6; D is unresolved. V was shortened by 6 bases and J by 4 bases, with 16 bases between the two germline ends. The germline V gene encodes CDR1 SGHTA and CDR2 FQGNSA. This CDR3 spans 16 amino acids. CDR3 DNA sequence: TGTGCCAGCAGTTATCTGTGGGATTTGTATAATTCACCCCTCCACTTT. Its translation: CASSYLWDLYNSPLHF.

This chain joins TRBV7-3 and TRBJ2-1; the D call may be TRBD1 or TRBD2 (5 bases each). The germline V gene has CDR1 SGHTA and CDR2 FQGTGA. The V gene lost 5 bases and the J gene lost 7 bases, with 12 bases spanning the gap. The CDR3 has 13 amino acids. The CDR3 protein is CASSTWWGNEQFF. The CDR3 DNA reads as TGTGCCAGCAGCACATGGTGGGGGAATGAGCAGTTCTTC.

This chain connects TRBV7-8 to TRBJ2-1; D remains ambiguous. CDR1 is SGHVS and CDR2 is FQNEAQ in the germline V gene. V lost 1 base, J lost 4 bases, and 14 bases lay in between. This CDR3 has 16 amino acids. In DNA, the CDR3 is TGTGCCAGCAGCTTAGGGGTGGTCCTGGGGTACAATGAGCAGTTCTTC. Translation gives CASSLGVVLGYNEQFF.

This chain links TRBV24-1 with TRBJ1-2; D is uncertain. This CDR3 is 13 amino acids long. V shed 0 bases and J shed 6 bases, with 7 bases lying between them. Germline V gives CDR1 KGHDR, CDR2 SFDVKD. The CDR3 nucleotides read TGTGCCACCAGTGATTTGGGGTCTCATGGCTACACCTTC. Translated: CATSDLGSHGYTF.

The CDR3 protein is CASTLTGHRSYGYTF. The CDR3 DNA reads as TGTGCCAGCACCTTAACGGGGCATCGGAGCTATGGCTACACCTTC. V and J are TRBV12-3 or TRBV12-4 and TRBJ1-2, with D possibly being TRBD1 (5 bases). The CDR3 contains 15 residues. V dropped 7 bases and J dropped 4 bases, with 19 bases sitting between them.